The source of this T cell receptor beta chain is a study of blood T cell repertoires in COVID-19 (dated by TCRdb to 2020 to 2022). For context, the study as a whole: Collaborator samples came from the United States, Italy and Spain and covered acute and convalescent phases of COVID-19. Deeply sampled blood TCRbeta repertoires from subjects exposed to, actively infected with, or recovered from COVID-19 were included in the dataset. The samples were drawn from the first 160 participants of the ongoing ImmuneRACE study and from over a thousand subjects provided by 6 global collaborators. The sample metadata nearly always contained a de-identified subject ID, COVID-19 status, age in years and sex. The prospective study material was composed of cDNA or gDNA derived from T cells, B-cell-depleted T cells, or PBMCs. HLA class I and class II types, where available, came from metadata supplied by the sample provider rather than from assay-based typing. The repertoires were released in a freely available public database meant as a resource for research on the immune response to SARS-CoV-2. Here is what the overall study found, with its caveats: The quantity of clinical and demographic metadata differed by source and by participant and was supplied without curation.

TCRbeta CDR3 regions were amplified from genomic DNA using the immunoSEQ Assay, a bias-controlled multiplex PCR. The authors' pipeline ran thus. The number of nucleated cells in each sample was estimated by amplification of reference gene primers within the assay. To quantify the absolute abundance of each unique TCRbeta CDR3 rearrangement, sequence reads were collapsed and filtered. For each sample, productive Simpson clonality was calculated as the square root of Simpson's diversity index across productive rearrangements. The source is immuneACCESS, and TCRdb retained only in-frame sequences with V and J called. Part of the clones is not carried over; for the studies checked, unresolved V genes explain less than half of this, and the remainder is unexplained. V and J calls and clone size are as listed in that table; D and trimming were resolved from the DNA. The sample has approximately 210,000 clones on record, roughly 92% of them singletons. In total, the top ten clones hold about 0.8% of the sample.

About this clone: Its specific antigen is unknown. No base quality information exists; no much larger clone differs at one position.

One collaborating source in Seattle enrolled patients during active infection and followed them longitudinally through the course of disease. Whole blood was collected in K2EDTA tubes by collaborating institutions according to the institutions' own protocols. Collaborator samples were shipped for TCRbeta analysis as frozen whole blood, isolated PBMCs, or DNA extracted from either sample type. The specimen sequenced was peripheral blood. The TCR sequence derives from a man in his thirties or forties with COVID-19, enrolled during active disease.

The CDR3 has the sequence CASSTPTGHLAEAFF. At the DNA level, the sequence is TGTGCCAGTAGTACCCCTACTGGACACTTAGCTGAAGCTTTCTTT. The rearrangement combines TRBV19 with TRBJ1-1; the D gene is perhaps TRBD1, from 5 matching bases. CDR1 and CDR2, looked up from the germline V gene (reference sequence), are LNHDA and SQIVND. V and J are truncated by 4 bases and 6 bases respectively, leaving an intervening sequence of 18 bases. The CDR3 runs 15 amino acids, cysteine and phenylalanine included. The kept DNA is CDR3 alone, 45 bases in frame from the first base.